This T cell receptor (beta chain) was profiled in a study of blood T cell repertoires in COVID-19 (dated by TCRdb to 2018 to 2020). Looking at the study overall: The collaborator samples originated in the United States, Italy and Spain and spanned the acute and convalescent phases of COVID-19. A de-identified subject ID, COVID-19 status, age in years and sex were almost always included in the sample metadata. A freely available public database, intended as a resource for researchers studying the immune response to SARS-CoV-2, is where the repertoires were released. The prospective study material was composed of cDNA or gDNA derived from T cells, B-cell-depleted T cells, or PBMCs. Subjects who had been exposed to COVID-19, were actively infected with it, or had recovered from it provided the deeply sampled blood TCRbeta repertoires that made up the dataset. Where available, HLA class I and class II types were obtained from metadata supplied by the sample provider rather than from assay-based typing. The samples were drawn from two sources: the first 160 participants of the ongoing ImmuneRACE study, and 1,200 or so subjects contributed by 6 global collaborators. Here is what the overall study found, with its caveats: Clinical and demographic metadata were provided uncurated, with the amount varying by source and participant.

TCRbeta CDR3 regions were amplified from genomic DNA by means of the immunoSEQ Assay, a bias-controlled multiplex PCR. On the authors' methods: The number of nucleated cells in each sample was estimated from the amplification of reference gene primers within the assay. To quantify the absolute abundance of each unique TCRbeta CDR3 rearrangement, sequence reads were collapsed and filtered. For each sample, productive Simpson clonality was calculated as the square root of Simpson's diversity index across productive rearrangements. Here the immuneACCESS table is served through TCRdb, limited to in-frame sequences with V and J called. Missing clones are a known gap in these copies; in checked studies unresolved V genes cover under half, and the rest lacks a known reason. V, J and clone size derive from that table, while D and trimming were established from the DNA sequence. The sample table holds tens of thousands of clones, of which roughly 85% were seen once. The top ten clones comprise approximately 6% of the sample.

For this clone: Its antigen target is currently unknown. The sample holds no much larger clone one base away, and base qualities are not on file.

The collaborating institutions used their own protocols to collect whole blood in K2EDTA tubes. For TCRbeta analysis, collaborator samples were shipped as frozen whole blood, as isolated PBMCs, or as DNA extracted from either sample type. From the germline V gene (reference sequence), CDR1 is LGHDT and CDR2 is YNNKEL. Trimming takes 3 bases from V and 9 bases from J, and the germline ends sit 9 bases apart. The CDR3, cysteine through phenylalanine, is 13 amino acids long. Only the CDR3 DNA is retained, 39 bases long and in frame from the first base. This sequence originates from an elderly woman with active or convalescent COVID-19. The sequenced sample was peripheral blood. This sequence uses TRBV3-1 (or the pseudogene TRBV3-2) and TRBJ1-6; a tentative D match to TRBD1 spans 6 bases. The CDR3 amino acid sequence is: CASSQRGGSPLHF. The DNA sequence follows: TGTGCCAGCAGCCAGAGGGGGGGTTCACCCCTCCACTTT.